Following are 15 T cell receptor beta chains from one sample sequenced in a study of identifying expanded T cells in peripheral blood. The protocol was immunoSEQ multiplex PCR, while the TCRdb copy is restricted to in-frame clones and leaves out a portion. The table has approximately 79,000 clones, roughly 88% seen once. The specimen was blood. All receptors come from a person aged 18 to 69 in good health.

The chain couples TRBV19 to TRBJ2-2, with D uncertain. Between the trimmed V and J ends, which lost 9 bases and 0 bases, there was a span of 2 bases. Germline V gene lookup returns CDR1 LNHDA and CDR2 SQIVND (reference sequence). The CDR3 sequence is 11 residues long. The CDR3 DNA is TGTGCCAGCACGAACACCGGGGAGCTGTTTTTT. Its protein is CASTNTGELFF.

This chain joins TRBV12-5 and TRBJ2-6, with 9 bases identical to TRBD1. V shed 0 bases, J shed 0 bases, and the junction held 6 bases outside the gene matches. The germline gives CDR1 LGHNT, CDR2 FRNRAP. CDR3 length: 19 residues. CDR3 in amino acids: CASGLVSGTGFSGANVLTF. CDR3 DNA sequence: TGTGCTAGTGGTTTGGTCTCCGGGACAGGGTTCTCTGGGGCCAACGTCCTGACTTTC.

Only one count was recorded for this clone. The CDR3 DNA reads TGTGCCAGCAGCTCATTAGGGGATAGCAATCAGCCCCAGCATTTT. Residues: CASSSLGDSNQPQHF. The chain combines TRBV7-2 with TRBJ1-5, with a possible D match to TRBD1 (5 bases). The V end was cut by 4 bases, the J end by 0 bases, with 10 bases between. Germline loops: CDR1 SGHTA, CDR2 FQGNSA. This CDR3 is built from 15 residues.

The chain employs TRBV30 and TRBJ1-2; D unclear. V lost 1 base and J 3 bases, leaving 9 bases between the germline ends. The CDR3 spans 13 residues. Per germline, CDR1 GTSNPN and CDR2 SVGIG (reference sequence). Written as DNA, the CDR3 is TGTGCCTGGAGTGGGGGTTTTGACTATGGCTACACCTTC. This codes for CAWSGGFDYGYTF.

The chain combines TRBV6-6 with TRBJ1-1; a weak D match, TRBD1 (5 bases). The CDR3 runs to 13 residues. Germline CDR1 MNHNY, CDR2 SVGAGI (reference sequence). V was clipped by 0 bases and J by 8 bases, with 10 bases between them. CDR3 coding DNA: TGTGCCAGCAGTTACTCCAGGGAGGGGGAAGCTTTCTTT. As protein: CASSYSREGEAFF.

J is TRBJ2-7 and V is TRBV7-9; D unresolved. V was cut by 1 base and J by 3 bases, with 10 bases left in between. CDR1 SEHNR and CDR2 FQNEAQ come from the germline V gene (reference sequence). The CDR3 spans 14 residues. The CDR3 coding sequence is TGTGCCAGCAGCTTAGGAGGCCCGGGCTACGAGCAGTACTTC. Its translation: CASSLGGPGYEQYF.

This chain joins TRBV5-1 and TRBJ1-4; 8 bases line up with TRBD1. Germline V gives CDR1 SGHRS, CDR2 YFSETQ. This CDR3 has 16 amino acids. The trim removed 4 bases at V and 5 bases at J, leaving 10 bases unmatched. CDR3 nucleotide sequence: TGCGCCAGCAGCACTGGACAGGGCAAGCGGAATGAAAAACTGTTTTTT. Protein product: CASSTGQGKRNEKLFF.

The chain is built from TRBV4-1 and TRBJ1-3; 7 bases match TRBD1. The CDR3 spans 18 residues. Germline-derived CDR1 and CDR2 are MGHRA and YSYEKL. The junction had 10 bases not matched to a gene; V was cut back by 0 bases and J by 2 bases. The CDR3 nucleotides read TGCGCCAGCAGCCAAGATATGGGACAGACCCGGACTGGAAACACCATATATTTT. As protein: CASSQDMGQTRTGNTIYF.

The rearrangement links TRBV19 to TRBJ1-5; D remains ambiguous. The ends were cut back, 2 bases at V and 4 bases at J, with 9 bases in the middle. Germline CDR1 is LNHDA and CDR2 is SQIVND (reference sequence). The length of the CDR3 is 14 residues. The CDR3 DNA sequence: TGTGCCAGTAGTATAATTCTGGGTAATCAGCCCCAGCATTTT. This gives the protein CASSIILGNQPQHF. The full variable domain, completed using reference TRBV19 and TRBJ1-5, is DGGITQSPKYLFRKEGQNVTLSCEQNLNHDAMYWYRQDPGQGLRLIYYSQIVNDFQKGDIAEGYSVSREKKESFPLTVTSAQKNPTAFYLCASSIILGNQPQHFGDGTRLSIL.

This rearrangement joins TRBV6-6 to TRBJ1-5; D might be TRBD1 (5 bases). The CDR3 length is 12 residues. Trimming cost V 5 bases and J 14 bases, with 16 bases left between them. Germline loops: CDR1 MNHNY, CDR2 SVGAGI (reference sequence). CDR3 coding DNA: TGTGCCAGCAGTCCAGGGACCGCCCCCGAGCATTTT. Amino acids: CASSPGTAPEHF.

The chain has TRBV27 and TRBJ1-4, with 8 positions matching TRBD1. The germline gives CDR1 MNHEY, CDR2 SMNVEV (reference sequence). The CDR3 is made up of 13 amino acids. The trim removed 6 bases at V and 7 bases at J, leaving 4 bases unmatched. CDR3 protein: CASRPGQVEKLFF. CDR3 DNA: TGTGCCAGCAGGCCGGGACAGGTTGAAAAACTGTTTTTT.

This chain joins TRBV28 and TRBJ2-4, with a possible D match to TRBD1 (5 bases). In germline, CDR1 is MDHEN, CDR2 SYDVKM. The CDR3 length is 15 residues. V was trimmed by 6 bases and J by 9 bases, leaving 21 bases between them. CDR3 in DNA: TGTGCCAGCAGGCAGAATCCCCACAGGTATCGCATTCAGTACTTC. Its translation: CASRQNPHRYRIQYF.

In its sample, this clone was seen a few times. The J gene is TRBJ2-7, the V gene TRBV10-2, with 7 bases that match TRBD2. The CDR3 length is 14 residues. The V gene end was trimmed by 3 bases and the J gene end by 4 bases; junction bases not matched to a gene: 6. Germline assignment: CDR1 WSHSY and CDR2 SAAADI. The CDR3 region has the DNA TGCGCCAGCAGTGATAGCGGGCAGGGATACGAGCAGTACTTC. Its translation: CASSDSGQGYEQYF.

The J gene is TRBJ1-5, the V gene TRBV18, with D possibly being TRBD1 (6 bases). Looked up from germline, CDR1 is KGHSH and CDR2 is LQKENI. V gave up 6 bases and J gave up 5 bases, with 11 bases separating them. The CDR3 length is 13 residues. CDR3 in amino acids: CASSVGGDQPQHF. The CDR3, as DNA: TGTGCCAGCTCTGTTGGGGGCGATCAGCCCCAGCATTTT.

The CDR3 reads CASSIWVDQPQHF. Written as DNA, the CDR3 is TGTGCCAGTAGTATCTGGGTCGATCAGCCCCAGCATTTT. This sequence joins TRBV19 and TRBJ1-5; no reliable D call. The germline V gene encodes CDR1 LNHDA and CDR2 SQIVND (reference sequence). This CDR3 spans 13 amino acids. V gave up 3 bases and J gave up 5 bases, with 8 bases separating them.